The 5 T cell receptor beta chains in this list originate from one sample, sequenced in a study of PD-1 blockade in classical Hodgkin lymphoma. Each of the patients experienced relapse following autologous stem cell transplantation, and their brentuximab vedotin exposure differed. Sequencing was performed with immunoSEQ multiplex PCR; in TCRdb, only in-frame clones are kept and a portion is missing. The sample lists 80,000 to 100,000 clones, just under 95% occurring once. Specimen: peripheral blood mononuclear cells (PBMCs), collected at baseline. The origin of the receptors is a human donor with classical Hodgkin lymphoma.

This rearrangement joins TRBV29-1 to TRBJ1-5, with 7 bases identical to TRBD1. Trimming cost V 4 bases and J 4 bases; bases outside gene matches: 7. The CDR3 contains 14 residues. Germline assignment: CDR1 SQVTM and CDR2 ANQGSEA. This CDR3 reads CSVGRQGENQPQHF. Written as DNA, the CDR3 is TGCAGCGTTGGAAGGCAGGGGGAGAATCAGCCCCAGCATTTT.

This clone was recorded a few times. This chain connects TRBV7-7 to TRBJ2-2; 9 bases are a match to TRBD1. The CDR3 contains 15 residues. Trimming at V came to 5 bases and at J to 3 bases, leaving 4 bases not matched to a gene. Germline V gene lookup returns CDR1 SSHAT and CDR2 FNYEAQ (reference sequence). Here the CDR3 reads CASSPGQGYTGELFF. In nucleotides, the CDR3 is TGTGCCAGCAGCCCGGGACAGGGATACACCGGGGAGCTGTTTTTT.

This chain uses TRBV30 with TRBJ2-1; TRBD2 matches at 10 bases. Trimming at V came to 7 bases and at J to 6 bases, leaving 6 bases not matched to a gene. The germline gives CDR1 GTSNPN, CDR2 SVGIG (reference sequence). The CDR3 sequence is 13 residues long. The CDR3 bases are TGTGCCTCACTAGCGGGGCGAATCAATGAGCAGTTCTTC. It specifies CASLAGRINEQFF.

In its sample, this clone was seen once. This sequence joins TRBV5-1 and TRBJ1-1; D unresolved. From germline, CDR1 is SGHRS and CDR2 YFSETQ. Trimming removed 9 bases at V and 1 base at J, with 19 bases between. The CDR3 is 15 amino acids. The chain's CDR3 is CATKIPGSPNTEAFF. In DNA form, the CDR3 reads TGCGCCACCAAGATCCCGGGGTCGCCGAACACTGAAGCTTTCTTT.

This sequence joins TRBV28 and TRBJ2-7; 7 bases are a match to TRBD1. Unmatched junction bases numbered 12, after V lost 3 bases and J lost 1 base. Germline V gene lookup returns CDR1 MDHEN and CDR2 SYDVKM. The CDR3 loop spans 17 amino acids. CDR3 sequence reads: CASSFPSTGRRSYEQYF. The CDR3 nucleotides are TGTGCCAGCAGTTTCCCCTCGACAGGGAGAAGGTCCTACGAGCAGTACTTC.